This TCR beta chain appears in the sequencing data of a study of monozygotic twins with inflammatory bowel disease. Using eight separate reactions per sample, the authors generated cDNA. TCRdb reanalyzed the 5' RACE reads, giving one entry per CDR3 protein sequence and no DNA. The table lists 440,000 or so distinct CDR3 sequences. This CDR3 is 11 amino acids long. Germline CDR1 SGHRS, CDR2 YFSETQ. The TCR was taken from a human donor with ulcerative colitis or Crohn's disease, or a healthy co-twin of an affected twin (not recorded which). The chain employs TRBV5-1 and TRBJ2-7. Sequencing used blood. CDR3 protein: CASSGSYEQYF.